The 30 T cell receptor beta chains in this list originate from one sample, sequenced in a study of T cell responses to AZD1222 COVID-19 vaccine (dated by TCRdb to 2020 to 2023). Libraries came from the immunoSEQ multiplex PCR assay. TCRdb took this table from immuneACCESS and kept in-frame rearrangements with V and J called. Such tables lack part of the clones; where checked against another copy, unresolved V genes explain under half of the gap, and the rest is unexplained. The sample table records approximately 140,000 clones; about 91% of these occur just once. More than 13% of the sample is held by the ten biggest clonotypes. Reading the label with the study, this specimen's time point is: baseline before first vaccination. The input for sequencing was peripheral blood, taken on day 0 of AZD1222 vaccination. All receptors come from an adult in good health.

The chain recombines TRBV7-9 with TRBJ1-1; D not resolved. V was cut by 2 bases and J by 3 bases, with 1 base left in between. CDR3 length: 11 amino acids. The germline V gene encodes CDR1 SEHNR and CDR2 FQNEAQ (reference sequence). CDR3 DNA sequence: TGTGCCAGCAGCTTATACACTGAAGCTTTCTTT. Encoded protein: CASSLYTEAFF.

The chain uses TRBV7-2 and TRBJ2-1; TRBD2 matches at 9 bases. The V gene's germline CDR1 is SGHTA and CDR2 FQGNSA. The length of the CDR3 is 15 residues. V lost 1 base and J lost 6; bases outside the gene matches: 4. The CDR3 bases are TGTGCCAGCAGCTTAGAGGGACTAGCTAGCAATGAGCAGTTCTTC. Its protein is CASSLEGLASNEQFF. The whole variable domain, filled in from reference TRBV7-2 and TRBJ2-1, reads GAGVSQSPSNKVTEKGKDVELRCDPISGHTALYWYRQSLGQGLEFLIYFQGNSAPDKSGLPSDRFSAERTGGSVSTLTIQRTQQEDSAVYLCASSLEGLASNEQFFGPGTRLTVL.

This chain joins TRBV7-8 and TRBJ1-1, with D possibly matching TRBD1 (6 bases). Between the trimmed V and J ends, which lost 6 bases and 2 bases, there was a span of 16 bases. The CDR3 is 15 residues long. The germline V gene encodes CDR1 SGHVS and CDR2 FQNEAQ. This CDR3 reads CASRLTGMTNTEAFF. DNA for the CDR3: TGTGCCAGCAGACTTACAGGGATGACTAACACTGAAGCTTTCTTT.

DNA of the CDR3: TGTGCCAGCAGCTTACAGGGGTCGTTGATGCCCCTCCACTTT. Translated: CASSLQGSLMPLHF. The chain joins TRBV7-9 to TRBJ1-6, with a possible D match to TRBD1 (6 bases). The CDR3 loop spans 14 amino acids. Germline V gives CDR1 SEHNR, CDR2 FQNEAQ (reference sequence). V lost 2 bases to trimming and J lost 13 bases, with 15 bases between them.

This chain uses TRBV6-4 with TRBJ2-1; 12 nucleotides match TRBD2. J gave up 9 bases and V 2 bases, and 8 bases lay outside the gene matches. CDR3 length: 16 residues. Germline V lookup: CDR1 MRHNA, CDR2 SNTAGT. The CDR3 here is CASSDASGGAAGEQFF. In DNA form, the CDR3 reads TGTGCCAGCAGTGACGCTAGCGGGGGGGCGGCGGGTGAGCAGTTCTTC.

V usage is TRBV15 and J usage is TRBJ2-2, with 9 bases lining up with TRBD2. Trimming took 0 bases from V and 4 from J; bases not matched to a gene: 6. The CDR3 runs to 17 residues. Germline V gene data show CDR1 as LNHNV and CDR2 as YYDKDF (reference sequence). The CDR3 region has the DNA TGTGCCACCAGCAGAGAGCGCGGGGGGGCGAGCACCGGGGAGCTGTTTTTT. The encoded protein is CATSRERGGASTGELFF.

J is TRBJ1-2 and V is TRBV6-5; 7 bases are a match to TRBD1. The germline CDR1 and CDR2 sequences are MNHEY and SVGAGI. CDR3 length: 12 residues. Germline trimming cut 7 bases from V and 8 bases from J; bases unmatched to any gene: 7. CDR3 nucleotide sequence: TGTGCCAGCACCCGAGGGGGCAGGGGCTACACCTTC. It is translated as CASTRGGRGYTF.

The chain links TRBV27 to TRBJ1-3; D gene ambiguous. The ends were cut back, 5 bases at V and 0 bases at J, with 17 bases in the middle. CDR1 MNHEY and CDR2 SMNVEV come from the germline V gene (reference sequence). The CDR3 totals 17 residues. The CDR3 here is CASSPALTSSSGNTIYF. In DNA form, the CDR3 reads TGTGCCAGCAGTCCTGCCCTTACCTCCTCCTCTGGAAACACCATATATTTT.

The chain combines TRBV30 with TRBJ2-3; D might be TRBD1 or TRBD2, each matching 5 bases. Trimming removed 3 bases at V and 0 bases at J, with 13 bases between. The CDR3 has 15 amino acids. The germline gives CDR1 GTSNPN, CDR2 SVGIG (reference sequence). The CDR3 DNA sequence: TGTGCCTGGAGCGAAGTCGGGACCAGCACAGATACGCAGTATTTT. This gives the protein CAWSEVGTSTDTQYF.

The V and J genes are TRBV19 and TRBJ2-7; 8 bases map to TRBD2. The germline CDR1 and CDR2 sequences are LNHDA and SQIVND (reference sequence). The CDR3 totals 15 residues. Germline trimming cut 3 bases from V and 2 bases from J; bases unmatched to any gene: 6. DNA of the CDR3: TGTGCCAGTAGTATTGGGGGACTAGGAACCTACGAGCAGTACTTC. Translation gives CASSIGGLGTYEQYF.

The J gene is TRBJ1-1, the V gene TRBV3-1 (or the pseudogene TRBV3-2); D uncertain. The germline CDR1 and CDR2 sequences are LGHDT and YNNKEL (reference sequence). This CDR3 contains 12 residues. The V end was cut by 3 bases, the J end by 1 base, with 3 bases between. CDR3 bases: TGTGCCAGCAGCCAGGGGAACACTGAAGCTTTCTTT. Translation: CASSQGNTEAFF.

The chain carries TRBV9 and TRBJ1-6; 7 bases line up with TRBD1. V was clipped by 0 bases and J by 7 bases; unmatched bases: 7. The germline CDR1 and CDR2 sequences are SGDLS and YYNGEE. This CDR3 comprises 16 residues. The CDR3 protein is CASSVAPGTENSPLHF. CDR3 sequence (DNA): TGTGCCAGCAGCGTAGCCCCCGGGACAGAAAATTCACCCCTCCACTTT.

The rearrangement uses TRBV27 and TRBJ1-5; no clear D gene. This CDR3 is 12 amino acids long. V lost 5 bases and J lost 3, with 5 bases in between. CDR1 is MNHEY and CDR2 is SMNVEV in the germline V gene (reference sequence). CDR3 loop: CASSRDNQPQHF. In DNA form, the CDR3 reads TGTGCCAGCAGTAGGGACAATCAGCCCCAGCATTTT.

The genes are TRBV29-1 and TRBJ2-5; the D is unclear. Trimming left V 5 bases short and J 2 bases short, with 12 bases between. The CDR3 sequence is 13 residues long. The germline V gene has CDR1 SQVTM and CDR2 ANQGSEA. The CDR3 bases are TGCAGCGTTCGGTATTCTTCGCAAGAGACCCAGTACTTC. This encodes CSVRYSSQETQYF.

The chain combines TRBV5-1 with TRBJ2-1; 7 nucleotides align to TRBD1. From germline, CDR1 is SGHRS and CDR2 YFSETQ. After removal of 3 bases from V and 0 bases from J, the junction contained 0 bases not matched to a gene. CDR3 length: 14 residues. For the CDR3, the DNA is TGCGCCAGCAGCTGGACAGGCTCCTACAATGAGCAGTTCTTC. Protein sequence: CASSWTGSYNEQFF.

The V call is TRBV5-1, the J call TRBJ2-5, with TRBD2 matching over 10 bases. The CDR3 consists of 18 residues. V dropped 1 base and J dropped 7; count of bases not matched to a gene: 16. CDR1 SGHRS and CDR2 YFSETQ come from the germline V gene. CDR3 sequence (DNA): TGCGCCAGCAGCTTGTACCCACCCGGAGCGGGGGGGCCGGGGACCCAGTACTTC. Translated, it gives CASSLYPPGAGGPGTQYF.

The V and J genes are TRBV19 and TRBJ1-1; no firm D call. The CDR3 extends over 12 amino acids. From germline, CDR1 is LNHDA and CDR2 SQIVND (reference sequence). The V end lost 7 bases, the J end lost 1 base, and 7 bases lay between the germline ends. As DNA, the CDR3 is TGTGCCAGTACCTTGGGGAACACTGAAGCTTTCTTT. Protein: CASTLGNTEAFF.

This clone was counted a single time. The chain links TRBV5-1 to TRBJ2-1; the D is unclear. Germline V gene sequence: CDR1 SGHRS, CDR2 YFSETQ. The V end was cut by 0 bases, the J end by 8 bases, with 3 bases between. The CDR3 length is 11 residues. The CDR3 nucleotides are TGCGCCAGCAGCTTGGCTTATGAGCAGTTCTTC. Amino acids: CASSLAYEQFF. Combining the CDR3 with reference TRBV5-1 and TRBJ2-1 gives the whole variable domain KAGVTQTPRYLIKTRGQQVTLSCSPISGHRSVSWYQQTPGQGLQFLFEYFSETQRNKGNFPGRFSGRQFSNSRSEMNVSTLELGDSALYLCASSLAYEQFFGPGTRLTVL.

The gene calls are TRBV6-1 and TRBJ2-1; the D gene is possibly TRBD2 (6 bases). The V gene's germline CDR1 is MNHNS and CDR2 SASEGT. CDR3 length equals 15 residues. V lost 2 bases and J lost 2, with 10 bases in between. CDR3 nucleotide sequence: TGTGCCAGCAGTGAACCTCGGGAGACCTACAATGAGCAGTTCTTC. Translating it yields CASSEPRETYNEQFF.

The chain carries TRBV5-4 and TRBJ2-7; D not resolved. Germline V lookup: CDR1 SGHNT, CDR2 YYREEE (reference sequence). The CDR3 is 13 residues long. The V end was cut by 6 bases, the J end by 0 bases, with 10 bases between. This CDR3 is CASMAANSYEQYF. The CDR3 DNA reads TGTGCCAGCATGGCAGCGAACTCCTACGAGCAGTACTTC.

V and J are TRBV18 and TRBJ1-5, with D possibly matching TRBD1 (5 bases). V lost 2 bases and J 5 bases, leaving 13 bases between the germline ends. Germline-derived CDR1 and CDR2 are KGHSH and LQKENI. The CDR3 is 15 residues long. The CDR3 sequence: CASSPGEGRDQPQHF. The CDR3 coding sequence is TGTGCCAGCTCACCAGGAGAGGGGCGGGATCAGCCCCAGCATTTT.

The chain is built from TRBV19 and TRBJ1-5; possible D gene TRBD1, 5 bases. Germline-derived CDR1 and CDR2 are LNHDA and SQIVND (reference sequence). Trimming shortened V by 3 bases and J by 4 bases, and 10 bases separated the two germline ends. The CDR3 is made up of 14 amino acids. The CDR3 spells CASSIGPGNQPQHF. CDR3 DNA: TGTGCCAGTAGTATCGGTCCAGGGAATCAGCCCCAGCATTTT.

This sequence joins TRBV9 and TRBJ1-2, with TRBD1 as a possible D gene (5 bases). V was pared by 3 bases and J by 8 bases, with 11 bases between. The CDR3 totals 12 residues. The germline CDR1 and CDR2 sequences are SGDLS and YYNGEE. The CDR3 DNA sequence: TGTGCCAGCAGCGCTAATCAGGGCGGCTACACCTTC. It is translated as CASSANQGGYTF. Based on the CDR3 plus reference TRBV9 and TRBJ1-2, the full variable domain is DSGVTQTPKHLITATGQRVTLRCSPRSGDLSVYWYQQSLDQGLQFLIQYYNGEERAKGNILERFSAQQFPDLHSELNLSSLELGDSALYFCASSANQGGYTFGSGTRLTVV.

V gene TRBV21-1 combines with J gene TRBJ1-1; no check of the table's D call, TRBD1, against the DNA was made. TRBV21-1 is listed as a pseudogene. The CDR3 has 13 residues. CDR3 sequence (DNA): TGTGCCAGCAGCCCAAGGGGGAGAACTGAAGCTTTCTTT. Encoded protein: CASSPRGRTEAFF.

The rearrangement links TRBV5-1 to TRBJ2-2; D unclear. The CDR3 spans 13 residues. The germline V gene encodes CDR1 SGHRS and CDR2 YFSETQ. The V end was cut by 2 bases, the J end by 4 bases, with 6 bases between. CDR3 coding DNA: TGCGCCAGCAGCTTCCGCGGCACCGGGGAGCTGTTTTTT. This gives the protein CASSFRGTGELFF.

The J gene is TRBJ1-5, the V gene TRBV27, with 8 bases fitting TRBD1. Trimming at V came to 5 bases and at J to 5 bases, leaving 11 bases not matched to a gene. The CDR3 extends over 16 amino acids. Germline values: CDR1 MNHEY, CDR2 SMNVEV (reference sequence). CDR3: CASSRSGQGRYQPQHF. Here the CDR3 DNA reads TGTGCCAGCAGTAGAAGTGGACAGGGCCGGTATCAGCCCCAGCATTTT.

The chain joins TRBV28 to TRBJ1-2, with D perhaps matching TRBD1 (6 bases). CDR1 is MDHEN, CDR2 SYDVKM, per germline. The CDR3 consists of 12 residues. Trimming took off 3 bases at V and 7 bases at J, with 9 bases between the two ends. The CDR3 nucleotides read TGTGCCAGCAGTTTCAGGGGATTTGGCTACACCTTC. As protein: CASSFRGFGYTF.

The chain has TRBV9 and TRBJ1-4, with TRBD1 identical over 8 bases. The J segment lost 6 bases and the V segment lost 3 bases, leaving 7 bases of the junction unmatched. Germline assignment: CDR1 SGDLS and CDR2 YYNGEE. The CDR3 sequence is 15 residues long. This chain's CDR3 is CASSAVQGAYEKLFF. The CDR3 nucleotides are TGTGCCAGCAGCGCCGTTCAGGGGGCATATGAAAAACTGTTTTTT. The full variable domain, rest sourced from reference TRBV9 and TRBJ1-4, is DSGVTQTPKHLITATGQRVTLRCSPRSGDLSVYWYQQSLDQGLQFLIQYYNGEERAKGNILERFSAQQFPDLHSELNLSSLELGDSALYFCASSAVQGAYEKLFFGSGTQLSVL.

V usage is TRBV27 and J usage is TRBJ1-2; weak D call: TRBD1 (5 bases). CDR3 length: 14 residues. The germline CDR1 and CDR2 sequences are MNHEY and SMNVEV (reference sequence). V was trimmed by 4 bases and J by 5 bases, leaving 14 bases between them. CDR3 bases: TGTGCCAGCAGTTCCACTCGCACAGGTTATGGCTACACCTTC. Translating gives CASSSTRTGYGYTF.

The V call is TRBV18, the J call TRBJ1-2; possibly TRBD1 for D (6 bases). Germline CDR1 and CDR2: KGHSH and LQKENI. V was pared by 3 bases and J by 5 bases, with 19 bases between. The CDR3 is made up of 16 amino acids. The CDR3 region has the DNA TGTGCCAGCTCACCGACAGGACAGACTCCCACATATGGCTACACCTTC. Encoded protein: CASSPTGQTPTYGYTF.